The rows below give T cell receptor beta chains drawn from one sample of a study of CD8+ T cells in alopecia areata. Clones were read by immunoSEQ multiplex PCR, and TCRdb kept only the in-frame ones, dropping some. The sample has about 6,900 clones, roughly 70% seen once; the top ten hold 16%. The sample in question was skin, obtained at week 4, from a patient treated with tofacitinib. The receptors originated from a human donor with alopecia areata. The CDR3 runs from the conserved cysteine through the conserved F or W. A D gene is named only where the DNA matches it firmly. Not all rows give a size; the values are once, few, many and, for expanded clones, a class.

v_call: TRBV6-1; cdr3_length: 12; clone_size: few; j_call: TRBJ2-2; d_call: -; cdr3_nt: TGTGCCAGCAGTTGGTTCACCGGGGAGCTGTTTTTT; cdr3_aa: CASSWFTGELFF
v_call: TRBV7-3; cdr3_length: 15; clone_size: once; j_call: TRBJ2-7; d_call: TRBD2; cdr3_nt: TGTGCCAGCAGTAAAGGGACTAGCGGAACCTACGAGCAGTACTTC; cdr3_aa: CASSKGTSGTYEQYF
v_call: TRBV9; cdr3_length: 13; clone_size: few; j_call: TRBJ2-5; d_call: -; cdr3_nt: TGTGCCAGCAGCTTGGGCTCCTCGGGGACCCAGTACTTC; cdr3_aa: CASSLGSSGTQYF
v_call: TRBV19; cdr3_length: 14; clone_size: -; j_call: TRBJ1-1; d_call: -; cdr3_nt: TGTGCCAGTAGGCCGGGAGTTATGTCCACTGAAGCTTTCTTT; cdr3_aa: CASRPGVMSTEAFF
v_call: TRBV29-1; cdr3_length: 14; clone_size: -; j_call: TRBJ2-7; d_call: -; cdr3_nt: TGCAGCGTTGATACGTGGGGGCAGACCTACGAGCAGTACTTC; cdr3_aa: CSVDTWGQTYEQYF
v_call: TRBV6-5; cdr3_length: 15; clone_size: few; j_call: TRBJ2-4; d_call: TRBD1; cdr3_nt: TGTGCCAGCAGCGCCAGGACAGGCCCATCAAACATTCAGTACTTC; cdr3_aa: CASSARTGPSNIQYF
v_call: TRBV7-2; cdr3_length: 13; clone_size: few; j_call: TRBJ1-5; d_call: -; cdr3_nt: TGTGCCAGCAGCTGGTCGGATTATCAGCCCCAGCATTTT; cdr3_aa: CASSWSDYQPQHF
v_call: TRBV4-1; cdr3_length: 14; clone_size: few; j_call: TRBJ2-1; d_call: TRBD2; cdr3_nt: TGCGCCAGCACCCTAGCGGGAGCCACCAATGAGCAGTTCTTC; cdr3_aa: CASTLAGATNEQFF
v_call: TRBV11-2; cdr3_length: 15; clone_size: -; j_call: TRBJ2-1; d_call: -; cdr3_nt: TGTGCCAGCAGCTCGCTGCACGGGAAGTACAATGAGCAGTTCTTC; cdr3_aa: CASSSLHGKYNEQFF
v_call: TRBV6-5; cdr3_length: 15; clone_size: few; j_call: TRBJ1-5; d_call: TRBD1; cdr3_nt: TGTGCCAGCAGTTACTCGCCAGGGGGCGATCAGCCCCAGCATTTT; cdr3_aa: CASSYSPGGDQPQHF
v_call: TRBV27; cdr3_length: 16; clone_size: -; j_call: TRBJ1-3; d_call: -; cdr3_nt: TGTGCCAGCAGCCATGGCCCCTACATCTCTGGAAACACCATATATTTT; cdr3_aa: CASSHGPYISGNTIYF
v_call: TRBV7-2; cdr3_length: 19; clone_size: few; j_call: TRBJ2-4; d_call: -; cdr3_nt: TGTGCCAGCAGCTTATACCCGGGGGCTAGATACTTAGCCAAAAACATTCAGTACTTC; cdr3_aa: CASSLYPGARYLAKNIQYF
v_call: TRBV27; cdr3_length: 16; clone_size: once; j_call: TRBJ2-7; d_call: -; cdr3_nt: TGTGCCAGCAGTTTTTTAGGCCCCTGGGGGCTCTACGAGCAGTACTTC; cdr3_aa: CASSFLGPWGLYEQYF
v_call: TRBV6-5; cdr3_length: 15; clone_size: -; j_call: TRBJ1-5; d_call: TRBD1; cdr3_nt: TGTGCCAGCAGTTACTCGAGGGGGCCCAATCAGCCCCAGCATTTT; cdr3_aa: CASSYSRGPNQPQHF
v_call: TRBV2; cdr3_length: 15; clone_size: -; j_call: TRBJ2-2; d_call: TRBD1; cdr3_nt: TGTGCCAGCACGTGGGGACAGCCGAACACCGGGGAGCTGTTTTTT; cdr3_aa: CASTWGQPNTGELFF
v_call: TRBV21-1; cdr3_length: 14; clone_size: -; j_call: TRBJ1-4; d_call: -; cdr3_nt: TGTGCCAGCAGCAGAACAGGGGGTGGAGAAAAACTGTTTTTT; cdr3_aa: CASSRTGGGEKLFF
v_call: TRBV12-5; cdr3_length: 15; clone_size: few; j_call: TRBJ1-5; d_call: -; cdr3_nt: TGTGCTAGTGCCTACACAGGGAAGGGCAATCAGCCCCAGCATTTT; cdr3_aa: CASAYTGKGNQPQHF
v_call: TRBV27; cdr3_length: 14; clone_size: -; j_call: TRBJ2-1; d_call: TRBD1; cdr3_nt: TGTGCCAGCAGTCCGCAACAGGGGGCGAGGGAGCAGTTCTTC; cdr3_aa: CASSPQQGAREQFF
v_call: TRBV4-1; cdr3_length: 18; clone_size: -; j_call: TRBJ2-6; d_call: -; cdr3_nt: TGCGCCAGCAGCCAAGGGCGGGACGACTACTCTGGGGCCAACGTCCTGACTTTC; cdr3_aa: CASSQGRDDYSGANVLTF
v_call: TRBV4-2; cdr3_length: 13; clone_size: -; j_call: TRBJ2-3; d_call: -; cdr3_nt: TGTGCCAGCAGCGAGGGCCACCGGGATACGCAGTATTTT; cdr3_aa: CASSEGHRDTQYF
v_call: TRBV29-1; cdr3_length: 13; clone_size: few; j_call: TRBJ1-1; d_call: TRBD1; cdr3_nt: TGCAGCGTTGGGACAGGACTAAACACTGAAGCTTTCTTT; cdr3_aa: CSVGTGLNTEAFF
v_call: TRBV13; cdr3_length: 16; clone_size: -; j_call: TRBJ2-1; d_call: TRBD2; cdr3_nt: TGTGCCAGCAGCCAAGAAGGACTAGTCCCGGACGATGAGCAGTTCTTC; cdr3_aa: CASSQEGLVPDDEQFF
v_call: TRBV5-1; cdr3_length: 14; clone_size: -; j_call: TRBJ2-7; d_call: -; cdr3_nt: TGCGCCAGCAGCCCTGATATGTACTCCTACGAGCAGTACTTC; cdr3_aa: CASSPDMYSYEQYF
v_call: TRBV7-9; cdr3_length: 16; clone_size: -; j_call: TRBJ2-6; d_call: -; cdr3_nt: TGTGCCAGCAGCCCCCGGACAGCCTCTGGGGCCAACGTCCTGACTTTC; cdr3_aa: CASSPRTASGANVLTF
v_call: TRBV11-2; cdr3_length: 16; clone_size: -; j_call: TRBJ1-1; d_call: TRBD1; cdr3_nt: TGTGCCAGCAGCTTTACCCTCGGGACAGCGAACACTGAAGCTTTCTTT; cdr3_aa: CASSFTLGTANTEAFF
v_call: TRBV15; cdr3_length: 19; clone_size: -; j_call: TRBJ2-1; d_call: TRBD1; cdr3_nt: TGTGCCACCAGCAGAGAACGGACAGGGGCAGAGCGGTCGAACAATGAGCAGTTCTTC; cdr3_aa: CATSRERTGAERSNNEQFF
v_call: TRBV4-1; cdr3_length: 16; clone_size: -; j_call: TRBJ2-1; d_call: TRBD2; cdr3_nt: TGCGCCAGCAGCCAAGGTAGCGGGAGCTCTCGGAATGAGCAGTTCTTC; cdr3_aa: CASSQGSGSSRNEQFF
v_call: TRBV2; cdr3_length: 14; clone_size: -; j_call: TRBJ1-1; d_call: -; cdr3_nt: TGTGCCAGCAGTGAAGCAGGGGGTAGGACTGAAGCTTTCTTT; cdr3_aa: CASSEAGGRTEAFF
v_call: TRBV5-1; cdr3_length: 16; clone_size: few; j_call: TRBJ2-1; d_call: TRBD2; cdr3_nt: TGCGCCAGCAGCTTGGGCGGGGGGGCCTCCTACAATGAGCAGTTCTTC; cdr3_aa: CASSLGGGASYNEQFF
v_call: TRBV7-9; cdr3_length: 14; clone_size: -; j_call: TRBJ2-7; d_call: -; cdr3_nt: TGTGCCAGCAGCTTAGGGGACTTTTCCTACGAGCAGTACTTC; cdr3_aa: CASSLGDFSYEQYF
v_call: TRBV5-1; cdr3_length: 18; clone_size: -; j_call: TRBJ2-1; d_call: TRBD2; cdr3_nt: TGCGCCAGCAGCTTGATCGGTCTAGCGGGACAGACCGACAATGAGCAGTTCTTC; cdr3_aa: CASSLIGLAGQTDNEQFF
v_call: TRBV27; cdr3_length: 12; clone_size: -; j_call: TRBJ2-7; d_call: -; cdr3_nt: TGTGCCAGCAGTCGTAGCTCCTACGAGCAGTACTTC; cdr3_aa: CASSRSSYEQYF
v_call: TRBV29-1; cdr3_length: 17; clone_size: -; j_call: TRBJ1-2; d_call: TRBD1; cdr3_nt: TGCAGCGTTGACCAGCCCCTTAGCGGGACAGGGGGTGATGGCTACACCTTC; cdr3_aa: CSVDQPLSGTGGDGYTF
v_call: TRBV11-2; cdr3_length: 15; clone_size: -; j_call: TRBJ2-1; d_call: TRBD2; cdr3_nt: TGTGCCAGCAGCCCGGGACTAGCGGGGGTAAAGGAGCAGTTCTTC; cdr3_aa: CASSPGLAGVKEQFF
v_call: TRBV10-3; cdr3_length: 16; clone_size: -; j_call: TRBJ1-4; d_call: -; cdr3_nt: TGTGCCACCTCCGGCACGGTGGCTGCAACTAATGAAAAACTGTTTTTT; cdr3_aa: CATSGTVAATNEKLFF
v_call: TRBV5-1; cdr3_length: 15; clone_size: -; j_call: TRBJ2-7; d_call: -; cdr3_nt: TGCGCCAGCAGCCACTTCCCCCAGCGGTACTACGAGCAGTACTTC; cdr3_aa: CASSHFPQRYYEQYF
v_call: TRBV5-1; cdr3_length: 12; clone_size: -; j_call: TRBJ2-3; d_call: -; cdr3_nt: TGCGCCAGCAGCTTGGGGTCAGGTACGCAGTATTTT; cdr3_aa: CASSLGSGTQYF
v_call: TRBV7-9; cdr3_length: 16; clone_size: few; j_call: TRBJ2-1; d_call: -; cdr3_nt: TGTGCCAGCAGCCCAAGGGACTCGAGCTCCTACAATGAGCAGTTCTTC; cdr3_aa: CASSPRDSSSYNEQFF
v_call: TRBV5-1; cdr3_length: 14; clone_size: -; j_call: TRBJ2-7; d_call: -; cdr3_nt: TGCGCCAGCAGCTTGGGGGACGGGTTCTACGAGCAGTACTTC; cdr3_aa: CASSLGDGFYEQYF
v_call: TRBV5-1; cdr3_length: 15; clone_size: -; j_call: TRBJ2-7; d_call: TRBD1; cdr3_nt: TGCGCCAGCAGCACCGGGACAGGGGATTCCTACGAGCAGTACTTC; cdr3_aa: CASSTGTGDSYEQYF
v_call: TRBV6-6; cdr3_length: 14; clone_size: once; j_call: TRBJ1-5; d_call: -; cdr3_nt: TGTGCCAGCAACACAGATCGGGGGAATCAGCCCCAGCATTTT; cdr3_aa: CASNTDRGNQPQHF
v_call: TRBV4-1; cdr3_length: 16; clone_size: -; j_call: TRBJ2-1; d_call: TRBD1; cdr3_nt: TGCGCCAGCAGTCCCTTTGGGGACAGGGGGAACAATGAGCAGTTCTTC; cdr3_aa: CASSPFGDRGNNEQFF
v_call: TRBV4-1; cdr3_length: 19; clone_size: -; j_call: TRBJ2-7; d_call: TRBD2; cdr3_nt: TGCGCCAGCAGCCAAGTCCAGGCGGGGGGACCCTTCGGGAACTACGAGCAGTACTTC; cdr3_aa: CASSQVQAGGPFGNYEQYF
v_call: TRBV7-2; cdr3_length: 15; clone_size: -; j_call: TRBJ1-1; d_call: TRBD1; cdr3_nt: TGTGCCAGCAGCCCAGGGACAGGGGTAAACACTGAAGCTTTCTTT; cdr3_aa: CASSPGTGVNTEAFF
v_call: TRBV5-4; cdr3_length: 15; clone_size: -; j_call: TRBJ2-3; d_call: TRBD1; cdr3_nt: TGTGCCAGCAGCTTGGAGGGACAGGGCACAGATACGCAGTATTTT; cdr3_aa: CASSLEGQGTDTQYF
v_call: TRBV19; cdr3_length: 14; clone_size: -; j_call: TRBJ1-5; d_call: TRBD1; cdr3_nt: TGTGCCAGTTTCGGGACAGGGAGAGGTCAGCCCCAGCATTTT; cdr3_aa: CASFGTGRGQPQHF
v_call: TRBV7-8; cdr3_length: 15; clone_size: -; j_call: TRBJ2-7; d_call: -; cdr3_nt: TGTGCCAGCAGCTCCACAGGGAGACTCTCCTACGAGCAGTACTTC; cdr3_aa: CASSSTGRLSYEQYF
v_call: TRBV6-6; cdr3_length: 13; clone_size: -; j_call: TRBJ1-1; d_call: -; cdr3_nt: TGTGCCAGCAGTTACCAGGGAGGCACTGAAGCTTTCTTT; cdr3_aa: CASSYQGGTEAFF
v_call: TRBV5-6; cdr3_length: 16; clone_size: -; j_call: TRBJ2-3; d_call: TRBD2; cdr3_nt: TGTGCCAGCAGCTCAATGACTAGCGGGAGTATAGATACGCAGTATTTT; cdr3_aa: CASSSMTSGSIDTQYF
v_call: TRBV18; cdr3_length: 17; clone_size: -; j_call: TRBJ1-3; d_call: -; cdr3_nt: TGTGCCAGCTCACCGGTAGGGCAGGGCCGCTCTGGAAACACCATATATTTT; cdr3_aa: CASSPVGQGRSGNTIYF
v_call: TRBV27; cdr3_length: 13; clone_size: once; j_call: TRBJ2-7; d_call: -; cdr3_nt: TGTGCCAGCAGCCCCGGGGCCTCCTACGAGCAGTACTTC; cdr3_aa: CASSPGASYEQYF
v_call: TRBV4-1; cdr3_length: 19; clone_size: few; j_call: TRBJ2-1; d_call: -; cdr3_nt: TGCGCCAGCAGCCAAGCCCTTAGAACACTCAAAATCTCCTACAATGAGCAGTTCTTC; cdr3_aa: CASSQALRTLKISYNEQFF
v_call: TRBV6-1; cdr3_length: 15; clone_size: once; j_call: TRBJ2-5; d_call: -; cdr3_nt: TGTGCCAGCAGCGGAAGCTGGGACGGTAAAGAGACCCAGTACTTC; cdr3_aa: CASSGSWDGKETQYF
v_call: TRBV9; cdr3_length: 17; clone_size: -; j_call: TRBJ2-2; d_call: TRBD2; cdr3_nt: TGTGCCAGCAACTGGGCTAGCGGAAACGCGAACACCGGGGAGCTGTTTTTT; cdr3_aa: CASNWASGNANTGELFF
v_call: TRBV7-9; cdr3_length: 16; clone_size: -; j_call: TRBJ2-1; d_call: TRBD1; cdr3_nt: TGTGCCAGCAGCCAGGGGAAGGGGACAGGGGCTCAGGGGCAGTTCTTC; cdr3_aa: CASSQGKGTGAQGQFF
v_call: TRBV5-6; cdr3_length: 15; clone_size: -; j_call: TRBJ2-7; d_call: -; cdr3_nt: TGTGCCAGCAGTTACTCCCCACAGACCCACTACGAGCAGTACTTC; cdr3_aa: CASSYSPQTHYEQYF
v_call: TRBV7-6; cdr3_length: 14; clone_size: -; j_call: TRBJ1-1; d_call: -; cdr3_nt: TGTGCCAGCAGCTGGACGCAGACTCGCACTGAAGCTTTCTTT; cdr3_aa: CASSWTQTRTEAFF
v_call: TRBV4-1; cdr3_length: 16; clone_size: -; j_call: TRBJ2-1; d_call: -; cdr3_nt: TGCGCCAGCAGGGCCCAAAGATGGGTCGAAGGAAATGAGCAGTTCTTC; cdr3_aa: CASRAQRWVEGNEQFF
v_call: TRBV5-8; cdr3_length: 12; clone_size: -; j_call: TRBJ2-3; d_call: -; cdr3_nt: TGTGCCAGCAGCTTGAGGTTCGATACGCAGTATTTT; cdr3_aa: CASSLRFDTQYF